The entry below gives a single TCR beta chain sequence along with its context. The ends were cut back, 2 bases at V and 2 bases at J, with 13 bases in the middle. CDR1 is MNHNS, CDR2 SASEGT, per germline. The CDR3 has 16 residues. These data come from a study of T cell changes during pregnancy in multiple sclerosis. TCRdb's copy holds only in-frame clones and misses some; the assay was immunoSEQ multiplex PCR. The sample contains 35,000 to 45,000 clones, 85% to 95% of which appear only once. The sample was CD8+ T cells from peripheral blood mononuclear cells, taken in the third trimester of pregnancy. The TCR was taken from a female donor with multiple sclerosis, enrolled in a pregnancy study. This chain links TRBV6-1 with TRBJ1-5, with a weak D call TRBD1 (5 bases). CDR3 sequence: CASSERGVDGNQPQHF. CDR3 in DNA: TGTGCCAGCAGTGAACGGGGGGTGGACGGCAATCAGCCCCAGCATTTT.